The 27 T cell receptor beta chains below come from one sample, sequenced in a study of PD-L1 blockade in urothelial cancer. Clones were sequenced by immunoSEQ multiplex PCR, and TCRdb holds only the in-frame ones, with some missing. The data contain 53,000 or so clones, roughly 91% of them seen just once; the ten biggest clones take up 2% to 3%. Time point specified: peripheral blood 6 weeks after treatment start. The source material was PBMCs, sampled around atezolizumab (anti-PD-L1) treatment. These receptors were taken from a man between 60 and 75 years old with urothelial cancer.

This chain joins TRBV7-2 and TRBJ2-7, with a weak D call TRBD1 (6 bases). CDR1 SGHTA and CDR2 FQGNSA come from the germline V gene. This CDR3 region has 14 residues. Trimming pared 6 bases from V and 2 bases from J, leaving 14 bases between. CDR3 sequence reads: CASRELDRPYEQYF. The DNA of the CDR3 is TGTGCCAGCAGGGAGCTGGACAGACCCTACGAGCAGTACTTC.

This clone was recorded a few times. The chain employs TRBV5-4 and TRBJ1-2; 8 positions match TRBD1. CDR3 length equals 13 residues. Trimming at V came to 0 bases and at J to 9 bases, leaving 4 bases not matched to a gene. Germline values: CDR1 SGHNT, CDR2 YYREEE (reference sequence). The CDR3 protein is CASSLAGGQSYTF. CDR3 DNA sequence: TGTGCCAGCAGCTTGGCAGGGGGCCAGAGCTACACCTTC.

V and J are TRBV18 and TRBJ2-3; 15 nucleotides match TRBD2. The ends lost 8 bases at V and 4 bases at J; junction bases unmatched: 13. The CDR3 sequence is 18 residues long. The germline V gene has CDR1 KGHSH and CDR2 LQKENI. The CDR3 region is CASLGTSGRSHVSDTQYF. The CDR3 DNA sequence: TGTGCCAGCCTTGGGACTAGCGGGAGGAGTCATGTTTCAGATACGCAGTATTTT.

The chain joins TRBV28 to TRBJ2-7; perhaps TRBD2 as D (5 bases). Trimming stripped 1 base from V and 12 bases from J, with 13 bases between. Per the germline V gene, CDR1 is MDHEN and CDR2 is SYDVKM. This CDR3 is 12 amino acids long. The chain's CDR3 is CASSLFGSALYF. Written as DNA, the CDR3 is TGTGCCAGCAGTTTATTTGGTAGCGCCCTGTACTTC.

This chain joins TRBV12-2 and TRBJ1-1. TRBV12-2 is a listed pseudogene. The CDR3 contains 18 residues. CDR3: CASRPTRTEPDQNTEAFF. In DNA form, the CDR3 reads TGTGCAAGTCGCCCGACGCGTACGGAGCCTGATCAGAACACTGAAGCTTTCTTT.

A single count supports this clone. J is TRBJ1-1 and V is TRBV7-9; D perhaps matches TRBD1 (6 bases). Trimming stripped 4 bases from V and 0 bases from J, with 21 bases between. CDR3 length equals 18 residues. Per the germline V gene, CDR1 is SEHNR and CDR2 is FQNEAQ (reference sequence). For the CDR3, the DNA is TGTGCCAGCAGCTCCTCGAACATAGCAACAGGGATGAACACTGAAGCTTTCTTT. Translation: CASSSSNIATGMNTEAFF.

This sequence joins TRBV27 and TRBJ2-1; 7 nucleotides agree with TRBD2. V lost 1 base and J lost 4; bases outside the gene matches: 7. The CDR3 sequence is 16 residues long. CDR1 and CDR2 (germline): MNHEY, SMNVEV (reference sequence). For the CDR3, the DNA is TGTGCCAGCAGTTTATTCGTGGCTAGCGGATACAATGAGCAGTTCTTC. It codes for CASSLFVASGYNEQFF.

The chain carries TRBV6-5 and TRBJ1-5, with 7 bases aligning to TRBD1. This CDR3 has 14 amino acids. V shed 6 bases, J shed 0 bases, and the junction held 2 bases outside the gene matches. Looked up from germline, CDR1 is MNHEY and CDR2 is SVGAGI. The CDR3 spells CASRTGNSNQPQHF. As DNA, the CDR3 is TGTGCCAGCAGGACAGGGAATAGCAATCAGCCCCAGCATTTT.

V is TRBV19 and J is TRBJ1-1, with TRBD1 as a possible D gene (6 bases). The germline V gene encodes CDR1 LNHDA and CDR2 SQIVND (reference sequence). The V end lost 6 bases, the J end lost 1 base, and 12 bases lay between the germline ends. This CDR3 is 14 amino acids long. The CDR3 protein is CASRSDRTNTEAFF. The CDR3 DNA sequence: TGTGCCAGTAGGAGTGACAGGACGAACACTGAAGCTTTCTTT.

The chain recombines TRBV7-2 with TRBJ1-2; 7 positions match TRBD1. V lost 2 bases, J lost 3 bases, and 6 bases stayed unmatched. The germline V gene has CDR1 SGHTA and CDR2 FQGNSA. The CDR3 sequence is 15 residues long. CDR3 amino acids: CASSLPRQGYYGYTF. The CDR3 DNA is TGTGCCAGCAGCTTACCCCGACAGGGATACTATGGCTACACCTTC.

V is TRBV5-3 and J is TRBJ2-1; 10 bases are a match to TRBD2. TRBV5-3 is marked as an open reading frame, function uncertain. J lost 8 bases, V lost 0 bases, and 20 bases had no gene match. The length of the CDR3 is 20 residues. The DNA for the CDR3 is TGTGCCAGAAGCTTGGCCCCCCGTTATCAGGCGCCTAGCGGGAGAGATGAGCAGTTCTTC. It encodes CARSLAPRYQAPSGRDEQFF.

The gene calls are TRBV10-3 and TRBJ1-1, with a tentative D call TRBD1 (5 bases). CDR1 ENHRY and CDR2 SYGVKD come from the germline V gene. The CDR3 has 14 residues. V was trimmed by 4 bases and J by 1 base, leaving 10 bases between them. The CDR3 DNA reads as TGTGCCATCAGTGTAGGCAGGGCGAACACTGAAGCTTTCTTT. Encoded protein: CAISVGRANTEAFF.

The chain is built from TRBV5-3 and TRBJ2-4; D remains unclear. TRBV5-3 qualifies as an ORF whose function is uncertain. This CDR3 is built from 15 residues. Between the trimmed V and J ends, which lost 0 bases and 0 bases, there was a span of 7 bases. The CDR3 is CARSLGSTAKNIQYF. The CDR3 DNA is TGTGCCAGAAGCTTGGGTAGCACAGCCAAAAACATTCAGTACTTC.

CDR3 DNA: TGTGCCAGCAGGGAGGGCAGGCCTGGCTACACCTTC. This sequence encodes CASREGRPGYTF. The chain is built from TRBV2 and TRBJ1-2; D ambiguous. The CDR3 is 12 residues long. Germline V lookup: CDR1 SNHLY, CDR2 FYNNEI. Trimming took off 6 bases at V and 7 bases at J, with 12 bases between the two ends.

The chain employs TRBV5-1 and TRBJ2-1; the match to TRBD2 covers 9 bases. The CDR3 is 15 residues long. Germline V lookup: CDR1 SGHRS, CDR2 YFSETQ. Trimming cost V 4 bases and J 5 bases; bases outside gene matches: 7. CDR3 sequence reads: CASSAGGSSNNEQFF. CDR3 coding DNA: TGCGCCAGCAGCGCGGGGGGGTCTTCGAACAATGAGCAGTTCTTC.

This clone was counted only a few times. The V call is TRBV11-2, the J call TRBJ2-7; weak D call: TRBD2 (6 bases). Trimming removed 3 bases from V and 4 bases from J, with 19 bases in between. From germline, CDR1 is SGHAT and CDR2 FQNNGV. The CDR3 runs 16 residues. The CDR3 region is CASSFVSGVPRYEQYF. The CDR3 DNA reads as TGTGCCAGCAGCTTCGTTTCGGGAGTCCCCCGATACGAGCAGTACTTC.

Here the CDR3 reads CASSMRGGPETQYF. The CDR3 nucleotides are TGTGCCAGTAGTATGCGGGGGGGCCCAGAGACCCAGTACTTC. The gene calls are TRBV19 and TRBJ2-5, with TRBD2 matching over 9 bases. Germline V gene data show CDR1 as LNHDA and CDR2 as SQIVND (reference sequence). The trim removed 3 bases at V and 4 bases at J, leaving 3 bases unmatched. The CDR3 is made up of 14 amino acids.

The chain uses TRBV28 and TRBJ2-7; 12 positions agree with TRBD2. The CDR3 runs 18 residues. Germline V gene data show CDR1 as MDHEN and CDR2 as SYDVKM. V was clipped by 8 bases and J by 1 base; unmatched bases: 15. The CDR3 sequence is CASPPWTSGKGESYEQYF. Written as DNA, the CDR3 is TGTGCCAGCCCCCCCTGGACTAGCGGGAAAGGTGAATCCTACGAGCAGTACTTC.

The CDR3 region has the DNA TGTGCCAGCAGACAGATTAGGGGGACAGGGGTGGGGAATGAGCAGTTCTTC. This codes for CASRQIRGTGVGNEQFF. V is TRBV28 and J is TRBJ2-1; 10 bases line up with TRBD1. The V and J ends lost 6 bases and 7 bases, in that order; junction bases with no gene match: 15. This CDR3 has 17 residues. The germline gives CDR1 MDHEN, CDR2 SYDVKM.

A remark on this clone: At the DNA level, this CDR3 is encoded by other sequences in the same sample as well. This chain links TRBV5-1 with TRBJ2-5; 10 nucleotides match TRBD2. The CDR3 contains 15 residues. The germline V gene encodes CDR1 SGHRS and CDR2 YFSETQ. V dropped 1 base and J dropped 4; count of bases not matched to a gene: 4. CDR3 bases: TGCGCCAGCAGCTTGACTAGCGGGGAGGGAGAGACCCAGTACTTC. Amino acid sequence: CASSLTSGEGETQYF.

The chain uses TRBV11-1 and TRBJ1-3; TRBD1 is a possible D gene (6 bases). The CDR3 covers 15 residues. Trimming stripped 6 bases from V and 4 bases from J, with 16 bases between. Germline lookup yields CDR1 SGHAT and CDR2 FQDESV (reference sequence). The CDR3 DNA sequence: TGTGCCAGCAGAAGGCAACCGGGACAAGGAAACACCATATATTTT. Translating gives CASRRQPGQGNTIYF.

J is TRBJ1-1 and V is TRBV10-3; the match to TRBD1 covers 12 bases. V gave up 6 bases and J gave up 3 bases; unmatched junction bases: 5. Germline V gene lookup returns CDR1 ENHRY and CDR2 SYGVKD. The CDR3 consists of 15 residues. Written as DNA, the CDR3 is TGTGCCATCAGGCCGGGACAGGGGGCGTACACTGAAGCTTTCTTT. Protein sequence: CAIRPGQGAYTEAFF.

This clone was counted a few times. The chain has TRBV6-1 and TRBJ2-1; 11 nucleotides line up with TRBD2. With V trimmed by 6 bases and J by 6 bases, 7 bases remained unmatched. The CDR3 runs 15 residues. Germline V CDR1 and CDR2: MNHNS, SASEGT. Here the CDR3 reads CASRNPGTSGNEQFF. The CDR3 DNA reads TGTGCCAGCAGGAACCCCGGGACTAGCGGCAATGAGCAGTTCTTC.

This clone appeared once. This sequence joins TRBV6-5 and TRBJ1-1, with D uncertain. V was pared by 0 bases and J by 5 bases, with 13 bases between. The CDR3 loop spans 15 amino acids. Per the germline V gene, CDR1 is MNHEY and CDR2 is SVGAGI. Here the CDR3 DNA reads TGTGCCAGCAGTTACTCCGCAGGTTGGGAGACTGAAGCTTTCTTT. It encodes CASSYSAGWETEAFF.

Here the CDR3 reads CASSKGNLLPVTNYGYTF. The CDR3 DNA sequence: TGTGCCAGCAGCAAAGGCAACCTCTTACCCGTTACAAACTATGGCTACACCTTC. The chain recombines TRBV21-1 with TRBJ1-2; the tabulated D call, TRBD1, remains unverified against the DNA. TRBV21-1 is deemed a pseudogene. CDR3 length equals 18 residues.

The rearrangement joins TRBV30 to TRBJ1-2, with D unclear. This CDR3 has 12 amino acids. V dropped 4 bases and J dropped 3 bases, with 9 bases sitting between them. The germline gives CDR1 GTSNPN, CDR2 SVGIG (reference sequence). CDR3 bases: TGTGCCTGGACCATCGGGTACTATGGCTACACCTTC. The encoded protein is CAWTIGYYGYTF.

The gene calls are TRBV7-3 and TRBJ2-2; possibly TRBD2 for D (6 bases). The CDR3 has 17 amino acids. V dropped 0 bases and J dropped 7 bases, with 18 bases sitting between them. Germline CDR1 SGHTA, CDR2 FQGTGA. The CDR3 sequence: CASSLTSARGRGGELFF. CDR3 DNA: TGTGCCAGCAGCTTAACTTCGGCGCGGGGTAGGGGCGGGGAGCTGTTTTTT.